This T cell receptor (beta chain) comes out of a study of preoperative IRX-2 immunotherapy in early breast cancer (dated by TCRdb to between 2018 and 2021). What the treatment or condition label conveys for this sample: preoperative locoregional IRX-2 cytokine immunotherapy. The samples were obtained from a phase Ib study that tested preoperative, locoregional IRX-2 cytokine immunotherapy designed to prime immune responses. Patients with early-stage breast cancer who were given IRX-2 before surgery served as donors. Libraries were constructed by the immunoSEQ multiplex PCR assay. TCRdb retrieved this table from immuneACCESS and kept in-frame rearrangements only. Not all clones are present; in checked studies, unresolved V genes account for under half, and no reason is known for the remainder. In this sample the table shows 30,000 or so clones, 90% of which occur a single time. The ten largest make up approximately 9% of the sample.

On this clone: Its binding antigen is unknown. No base qualities exist here, and no much larger clone lies one base off it.

This material was acquired from a patient treated with IRX-2 immunotherapy. The clonotype originates from a human donor with breast cancer.

The CDR3 sequence is CASSLGTSGYNEQFF. The sequenced DNA: TGCGCCAGCAGCTTGGGGACTAGCGGATACAATGAGCAGTTCTTC. The V and J segments used are TRBV5-1 and TRBJ2-1, with TRBD2 matching 10 junction bases. The germline V gene supplies CDR1 SGHRS and CDR2 YFSETQ. Trimming accounts for 0 bases at V and 4 bases at J, while the number of junction bases matched to no gene is 1. CDR3 length: 15 amino acids, cysteine to phenylalanine. The CDR3 DNA has 45 bases and is translated from base 1.